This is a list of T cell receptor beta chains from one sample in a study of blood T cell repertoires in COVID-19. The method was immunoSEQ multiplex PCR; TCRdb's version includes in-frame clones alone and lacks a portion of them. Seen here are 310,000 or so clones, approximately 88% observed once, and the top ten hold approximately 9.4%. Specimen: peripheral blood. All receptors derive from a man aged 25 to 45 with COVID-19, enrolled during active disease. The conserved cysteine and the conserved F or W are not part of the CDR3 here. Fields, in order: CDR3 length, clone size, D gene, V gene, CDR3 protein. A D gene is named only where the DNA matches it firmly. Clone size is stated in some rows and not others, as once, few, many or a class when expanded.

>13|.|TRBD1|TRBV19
ASSAGTGGNYEQY
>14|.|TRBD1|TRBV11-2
ASSFRTGGINTEAF
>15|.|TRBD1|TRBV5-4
ASSFRTGPKDHQPQH
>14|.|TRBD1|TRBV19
ASKPGRGTVNQPQH
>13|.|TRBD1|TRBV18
ASTRQGTSTDTQY
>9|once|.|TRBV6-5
ASRTGYEQY
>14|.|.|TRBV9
ASSVVGTDSGNTIY
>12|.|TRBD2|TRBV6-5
ASSYRLAGDTQY
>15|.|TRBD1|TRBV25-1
ASTPPRQGSMNTEAF
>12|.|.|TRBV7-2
ASSFQGLGTEAF
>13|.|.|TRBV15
ATSTLQDTNEKLF
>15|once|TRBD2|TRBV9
ASSVGGSGGGTDTQY
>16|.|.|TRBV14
ASSRLERRIPFYNEQF
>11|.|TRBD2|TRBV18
ASSTAGGGEQY
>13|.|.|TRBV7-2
ASSLLERKAYEQY
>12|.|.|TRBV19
ASSILWRNQPQH
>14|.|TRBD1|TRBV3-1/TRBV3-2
ASSPYQGQGVNGYT
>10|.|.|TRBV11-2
ASSEGFYEQY
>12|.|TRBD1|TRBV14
ASRLTTGATEAF
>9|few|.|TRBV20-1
SGHQNYEQY
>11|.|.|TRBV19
ASRNRASYEQY
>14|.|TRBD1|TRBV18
ASSPPSGQGVYEQY
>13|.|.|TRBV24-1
ATSDYQGNTGELF
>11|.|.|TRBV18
ASSPPVPYEQY
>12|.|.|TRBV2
ASSALDSNSPLH
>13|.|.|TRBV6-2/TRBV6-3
ASSYLQGGDQPQH
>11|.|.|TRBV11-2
ASSSYSDTEAF
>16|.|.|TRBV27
ASSFTRGSLRGYNEQF
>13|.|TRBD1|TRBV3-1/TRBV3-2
ASSQVGGDSYGYT
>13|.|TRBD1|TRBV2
ASRGQGRDTGELF
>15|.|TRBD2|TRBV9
ASSVYPAGGTKNIQY
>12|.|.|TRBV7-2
ASSPQTGDTEAF
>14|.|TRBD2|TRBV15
ATSRDWGSGGETQY
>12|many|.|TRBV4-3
ASSQIQGNTEAF
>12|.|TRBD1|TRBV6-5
ASSWGTGSYGYT
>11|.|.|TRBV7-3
ASSAYPLDTQY
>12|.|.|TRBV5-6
ASSLERTDYEQY
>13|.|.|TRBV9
ASSVVGGQNTEAF
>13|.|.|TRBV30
AWSVIRSSYNEQF
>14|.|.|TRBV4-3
ASSQGTGEAQETQY
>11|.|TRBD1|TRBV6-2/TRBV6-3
ASSSDRVSGYT
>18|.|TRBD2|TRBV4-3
ASSQDDGTSTSGSSYEQY
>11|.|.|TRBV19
ASSMLQGKEQF
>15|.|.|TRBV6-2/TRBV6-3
ASSYFRWSSEADTQY